Detailed here is one T cell receptor beta chain. What it binds is not known. The data belong to a study of graft-versus-host responses after intestinal transplantation. As for the study in general: Transplants were multivisceral, liver-intestinal, or isolated intestinal. Anti-thymocyte globulin induction was given to all recipients, followed by tacrolimus and steroids for 2 to 3 years.

Study-level points and caveats: In recipient marrow, GvH clones were found, and some appeared first in ileum or blood.

Germline-derived CDR1 and CDR2 are MNHEY and SVGAGI. The CDR3 sequence is 14 residues long. The junction had 7 bases not matched to a gene; V was cut back by 5 bases and J by 4 bases. Using immunoSEQ multiplex PCR, the repertoire was profiled, and TCRdb retains in-frame clones only, with some absent. The data contain 90,000 to 130,000 clones, around 95% of them singletons. This receptor was obtained from a human donor who received an intestinal transplant. The chain uses TRBV6-5 and TRBJ1-1; 7 bases match TRBD1. The sample consisted of unstimulated CD8+ T cells sorted from spleen or lymph node cells, taken before intestinal transplant. The CDR3 is CASSGTGEGTEAFF. The CDR3 DNA reads TGTGCCAGCAGTGGAACAGGGGAGGGCACTGAAGCTTTCTTT.